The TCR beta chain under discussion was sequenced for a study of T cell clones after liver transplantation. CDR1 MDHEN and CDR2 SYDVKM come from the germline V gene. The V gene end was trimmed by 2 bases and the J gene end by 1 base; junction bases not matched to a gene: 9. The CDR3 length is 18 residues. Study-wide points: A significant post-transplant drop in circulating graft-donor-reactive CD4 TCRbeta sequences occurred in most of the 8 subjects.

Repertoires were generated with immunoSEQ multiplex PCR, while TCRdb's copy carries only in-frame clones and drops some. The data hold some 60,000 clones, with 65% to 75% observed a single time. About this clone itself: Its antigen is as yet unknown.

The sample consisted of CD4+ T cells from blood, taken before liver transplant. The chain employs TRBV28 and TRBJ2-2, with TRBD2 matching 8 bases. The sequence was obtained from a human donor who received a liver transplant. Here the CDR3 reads CASSLRWSGTRNTGELFF. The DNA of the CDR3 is TGTGCCAGCAGTTTAAGGTGGTCAGGGACTAGGAACACCGGGGAGCTGTTTTTT.